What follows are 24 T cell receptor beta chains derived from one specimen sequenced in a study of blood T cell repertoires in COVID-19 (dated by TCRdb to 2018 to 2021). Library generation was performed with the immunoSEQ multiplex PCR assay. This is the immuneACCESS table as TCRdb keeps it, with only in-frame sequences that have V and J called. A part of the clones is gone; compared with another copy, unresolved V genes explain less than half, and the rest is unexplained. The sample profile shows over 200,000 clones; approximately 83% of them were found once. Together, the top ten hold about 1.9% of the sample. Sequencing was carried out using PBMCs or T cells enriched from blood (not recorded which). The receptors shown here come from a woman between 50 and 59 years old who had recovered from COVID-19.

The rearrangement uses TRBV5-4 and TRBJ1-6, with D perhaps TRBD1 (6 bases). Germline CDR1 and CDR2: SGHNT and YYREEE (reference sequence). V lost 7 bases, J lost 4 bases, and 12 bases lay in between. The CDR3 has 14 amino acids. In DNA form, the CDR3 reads TGTGCCAGCCGGGGGGCAGGGTATAATTCACCCCTCCACTTT. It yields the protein CASRGAGYNSPLHF.

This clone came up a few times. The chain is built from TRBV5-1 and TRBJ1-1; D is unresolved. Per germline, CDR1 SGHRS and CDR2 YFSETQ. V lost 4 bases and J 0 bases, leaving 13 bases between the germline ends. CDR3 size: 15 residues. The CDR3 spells CASSRRGFMNTEAFF. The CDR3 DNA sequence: TGCGCCAGCAGCAGGCGGGGTTTCATGAACACTGAAGCTTTCTTT.

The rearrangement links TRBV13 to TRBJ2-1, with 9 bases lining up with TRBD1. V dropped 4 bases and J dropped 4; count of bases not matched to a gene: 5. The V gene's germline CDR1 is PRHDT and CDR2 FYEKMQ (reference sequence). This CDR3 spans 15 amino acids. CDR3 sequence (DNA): TGTGCCAGCAGCTCCGGGACAGGGCCTTACAATGAGCAGTTCTTC. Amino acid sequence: CASSSGTGPYNEQFF.

The CDR3 spells CASRQATEITDTQYF. The CDR3 DNA reads as TGCGCCAGCAGACAAGCGACAGAAATCACAGATACGCAGTATTTT. The chain employs TRBV5-1 and TRBJ2-3; D possibly corresponds to TRBD1 (5 bases). Germline V CDR1 and CDR2: SGHRS, YFSETQ. The germline V and J ends were trimmed by 5 bases and 2 bases, with 15 bases remaining between them. The CDR3 totals 15 residues.

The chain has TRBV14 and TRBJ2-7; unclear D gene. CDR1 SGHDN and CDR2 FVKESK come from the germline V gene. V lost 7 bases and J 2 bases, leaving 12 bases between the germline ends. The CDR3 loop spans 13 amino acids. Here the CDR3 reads CASTERCPYEQYF. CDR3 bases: TGTGCCAGCACCGAGAGGTGCCCCTACGAGCAGTACTTC.

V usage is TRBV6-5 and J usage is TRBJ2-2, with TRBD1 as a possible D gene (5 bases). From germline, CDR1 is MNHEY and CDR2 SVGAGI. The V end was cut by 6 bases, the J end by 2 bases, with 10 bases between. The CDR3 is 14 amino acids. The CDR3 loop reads CASRRQLNTGELFF. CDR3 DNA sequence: TGTGCCAGCAGGAGACAGTTAAACACCGGGGAGCTGTTTTTT.

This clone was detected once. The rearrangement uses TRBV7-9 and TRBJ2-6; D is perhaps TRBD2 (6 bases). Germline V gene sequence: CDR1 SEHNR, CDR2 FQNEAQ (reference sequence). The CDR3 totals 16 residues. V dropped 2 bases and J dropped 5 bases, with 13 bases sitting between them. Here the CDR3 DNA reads TGTGCCAGCAGCTTACCGGGAGACGGCCGGGCCAACGTCCTGACTTTC. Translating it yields CASSLPGDGRANVLTF.

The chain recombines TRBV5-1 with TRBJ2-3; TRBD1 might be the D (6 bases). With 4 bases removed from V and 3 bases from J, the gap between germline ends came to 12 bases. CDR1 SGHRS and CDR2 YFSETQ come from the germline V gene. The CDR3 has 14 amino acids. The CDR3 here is CASSVRGGTDTQYF. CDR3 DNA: TGCGCCAGCAGCGTGAGAGGGGGAACAGATACGCAGTATTTT.

The CDR3: CASSNLGTGNYEQYF. As DNA, the CDR3 is TGTGCCAGCAGCAATTTAGGGACAGGGAACTACGAGCAGTACTTC. The chain joins TRBV21-1 to TRBJ2-7; the D call of TRBD1 is as the table states it, not checked on the DNA. TRBV21-1 represents a pseudogene. CDR3 size: 15 residues.

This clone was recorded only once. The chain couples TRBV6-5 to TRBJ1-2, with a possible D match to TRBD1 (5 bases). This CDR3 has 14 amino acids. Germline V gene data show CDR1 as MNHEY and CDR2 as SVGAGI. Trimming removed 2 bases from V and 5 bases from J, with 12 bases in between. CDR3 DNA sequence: TGTGCCAGCAGTTACGACTCAGGGTTGTATGGCTACACCTTC. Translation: CASSYDSGLYGYTF.

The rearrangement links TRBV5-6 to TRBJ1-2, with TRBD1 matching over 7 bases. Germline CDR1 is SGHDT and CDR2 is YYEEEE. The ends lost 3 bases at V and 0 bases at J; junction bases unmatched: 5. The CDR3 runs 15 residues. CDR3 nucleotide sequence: TGTGCCAGCAGCTGGGGGGACAGTTCTAACTATGGCTACACCTTC. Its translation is CASSWGDSSNYGYTF.

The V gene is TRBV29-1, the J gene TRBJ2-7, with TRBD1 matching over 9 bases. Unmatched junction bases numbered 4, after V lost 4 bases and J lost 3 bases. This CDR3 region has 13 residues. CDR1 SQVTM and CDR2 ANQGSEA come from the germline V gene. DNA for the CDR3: TGCAGCGTTGTGGGACAGGGAGGCTACGAGCAGTACTTC. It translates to CSVVGQGGYEQYF.

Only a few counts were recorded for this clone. The CDR3, as DNA: TGTGCCAGCAGCCGTGAGGCGTTCCGCCAGCCCCAGCATTTT. Protein product: CASSREAFRQPQHF. The chain links TRBV21-1 to TRBJ1-5. TRBV21-1 is recorded as a pseudogene. The CDR3 spans 14 residues.

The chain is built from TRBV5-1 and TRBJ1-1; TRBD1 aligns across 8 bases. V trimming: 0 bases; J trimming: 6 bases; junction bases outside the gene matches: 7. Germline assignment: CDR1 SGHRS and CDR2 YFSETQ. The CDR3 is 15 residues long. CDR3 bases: TGCGCCAGCAGCTTGGATGGACAGGGTTGGGCTGAAGCTTTCTTT. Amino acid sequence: CASSLDGQGWAEAFF.

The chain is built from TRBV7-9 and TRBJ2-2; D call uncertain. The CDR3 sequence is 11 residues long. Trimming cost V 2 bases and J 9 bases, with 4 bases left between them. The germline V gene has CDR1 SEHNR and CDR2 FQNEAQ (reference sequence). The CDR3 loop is CASSLLRELFF. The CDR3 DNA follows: TGTGCCAGCAGCTTACTTAGGGAGCTGTTTTTT. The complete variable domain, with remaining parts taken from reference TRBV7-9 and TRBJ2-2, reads DTGVSQNPRHKITKRGQNVTFRCDPISEHNRLYWYRQTLGQGPEFLTYFQNEAQLEKSRLLSDRFSAERPKGSFSTLEIQRTEQGDSAMYLCASSLLRELFFGEGSRLTVL.

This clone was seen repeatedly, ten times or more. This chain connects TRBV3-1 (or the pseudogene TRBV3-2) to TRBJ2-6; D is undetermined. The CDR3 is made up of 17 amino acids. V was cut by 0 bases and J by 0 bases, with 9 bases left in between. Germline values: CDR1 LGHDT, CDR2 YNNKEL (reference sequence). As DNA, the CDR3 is TGTGCCAGCAGCCAAGATAGCAGCGTCTCTGGGGCCAACGTCCTGACTTTC. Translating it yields CASSQDSSVSGANVLTF.

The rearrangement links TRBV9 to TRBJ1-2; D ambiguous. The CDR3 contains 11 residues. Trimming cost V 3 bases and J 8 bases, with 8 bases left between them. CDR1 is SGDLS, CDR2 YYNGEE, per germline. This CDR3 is CASSAPGGYTF. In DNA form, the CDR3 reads TGTGCCAGCAGCGCTCCCGGGGGCTACACCTTC. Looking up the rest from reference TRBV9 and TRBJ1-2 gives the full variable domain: DSGVTQTPKHLITATGQRVTLRCSPRSGDLSVYWYQQSLDQGLQFLIQYYNGEERAKGNILERFSAQQFPDLHSELNLSSLELGDSALYFCASSAPGGYTFGSGTRLTVV.

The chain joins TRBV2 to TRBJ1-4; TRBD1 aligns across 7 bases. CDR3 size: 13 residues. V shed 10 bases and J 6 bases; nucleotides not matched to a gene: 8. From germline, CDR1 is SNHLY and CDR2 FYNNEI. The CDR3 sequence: CANQGQWDEKLFF. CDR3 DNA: TGTGCCAACCAGGGACAGTGGGATGAAAAACTGTTTTTT.

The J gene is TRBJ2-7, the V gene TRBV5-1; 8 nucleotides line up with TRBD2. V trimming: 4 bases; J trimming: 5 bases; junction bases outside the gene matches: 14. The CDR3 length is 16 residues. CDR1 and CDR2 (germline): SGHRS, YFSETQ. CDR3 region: CASSPMSGSPLNEQYF. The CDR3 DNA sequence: TGCGCCAGCAGCCCGATGAGCGGGAGTCCTTTAAACGAGCAGTACTTC.

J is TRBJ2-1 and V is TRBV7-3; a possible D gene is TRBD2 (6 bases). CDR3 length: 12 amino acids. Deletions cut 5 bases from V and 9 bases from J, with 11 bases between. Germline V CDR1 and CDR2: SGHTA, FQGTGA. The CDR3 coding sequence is TGTGCCAGCAGCCCCCGTAGCGGTGAGCAGTTCTTC. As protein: CASSPRSGEQFF. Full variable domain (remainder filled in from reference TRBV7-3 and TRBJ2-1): GAGVSQTPSNKVTEKGKYVELRCDPISGHTALYWYRQSLGQGPEFLIYFQGTGAADDSGLPNDRFFAVRPEGSVSTLKIQRTERGDSAVYLCASSPRSGEQFFGPGTRLTVL.

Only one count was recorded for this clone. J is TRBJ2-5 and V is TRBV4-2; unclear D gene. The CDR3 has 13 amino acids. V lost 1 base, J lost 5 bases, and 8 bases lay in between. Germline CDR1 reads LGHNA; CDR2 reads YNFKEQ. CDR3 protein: CASSQGGLETQYF. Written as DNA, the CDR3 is TGTGCCAGCAGCCAAGGAGGTCTGGAGACCCAGTACTTC.

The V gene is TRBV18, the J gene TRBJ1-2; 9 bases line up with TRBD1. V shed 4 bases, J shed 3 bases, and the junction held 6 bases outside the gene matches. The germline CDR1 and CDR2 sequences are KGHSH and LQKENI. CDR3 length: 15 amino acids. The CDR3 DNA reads TGTGCCAGCTCACTGGGGACAGGGCCGGACTATGGCTACACCTTC. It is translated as CASSLGTGPDYGYTF.

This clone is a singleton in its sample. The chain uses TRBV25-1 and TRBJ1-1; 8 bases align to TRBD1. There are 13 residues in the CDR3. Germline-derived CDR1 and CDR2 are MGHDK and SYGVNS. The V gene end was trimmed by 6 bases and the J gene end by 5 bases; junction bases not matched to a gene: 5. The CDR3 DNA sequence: TGTGCCAGCAGGGACAGGGCTAGGACTGAAGCTTTCTTT. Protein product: CASRDRARTEAFF.

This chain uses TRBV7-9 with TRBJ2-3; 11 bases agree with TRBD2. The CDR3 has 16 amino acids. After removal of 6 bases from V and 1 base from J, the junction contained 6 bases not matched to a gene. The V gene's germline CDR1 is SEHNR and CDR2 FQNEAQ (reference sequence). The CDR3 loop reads CASSFTLAGGTDTQYF. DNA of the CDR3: TGTGCCAGCAGTTTTACACTAGCGGGGGGCACAGATACGCAGTATTTT.